These 22 T cell receptor beta chains share one sample of origin, sequenced in a study of T cell responses to AZD1222 COVID-19 vaccine. Profiling relied on immunoSEQ multiplex PCR, and the TCRdb table lists in-frame clones only, not all of them. The repertoire holds some 100,000 clones, with approximately 90% as singletons. The specimen comprised peripheral blood, sampled 28 days after the second AZD1222 dose. The receptors stem from an adult who received the AZD1222 COVID-19 vaccine.

J is TRBJ2-1 and V is TRBV7-2; D might be TRBD1 or TRBD2, each matching 6 bases. The CDR3 covers 18 residues. Trimming took off 1 base at V and 0 bases at J, with 16 bases between the two ends. Germline-derived CDR1 and CDR2 are SGHTA and FQGNSA. In DNA form, the CDR3 reads TGTGCCAGCAGCTTAGGAGCTACGAGGGGGGCCTCCTACAATGAGCAGTTCTTC. It yields the protein CASSLGATRGASYNEQFF.

The count of this clone is one. The chain links TRBV28 to TRBJ1-5; a weak D match, TRBD1 (5 bases). The V end was cut by 5 bases, the J end by 5 bases, with 10 bases between. The germline gives CDR1 MDHEN, CDR2 SYDVKM. The CDR3 sequence is 13 residues long. CDR3 protein: CASSTAGYQPQHF. CDR3 coding DNA: TGTGCCAGCAGTACGGCAGGGTATCAGCCCCAGCATTTT.

The chain couples TRBV12-3 or TRBV12-4 to TRBJ1-2, with D maybe TRBD1 (5 bases). CDR3 size: 12 residues. V was pared by 4 bases and J by 7 bases, with 10 bases between. DNA for the CDR3: TGTGCCAGCAGTTATCAGGGAACTGGCTACACCTTC. This codes for CASSYQGTGYTF.

The rearrangement joins TRBV5-6 to TRBJ2-5, with D tentatively TRBD2 (5 bases). Germline V CDR1 and CDR2: SGHDT, YYEEEE. The length of the CDR3 is 15 residues. V dropped 1 base and J dropped 1 base, with 11 bases sitting between them. As DNA, the CDR3 is TGTGCCAGCAGCTTGTGGTGGGCGGGCCAAGAGACCCAGTACTTC. Its translation: CASSLWWAGQETQYF.

The V gene is TRBV19, the J gene TRBJ2-3; 12 bases are shared with TRBD2. Germline loops: CDR1 LNHDA, CDR2 SQIVND (reference sequence). J gave up 2 bases and V 5 bases, and 11 bases lay outside the gene matches. The CDR3 contains 18 residues. CDR3 loop: CASSAELAGGPATDTQYF. In DNA form, the CDR3 reads TGTGCCAGTAGTGCTGAGCTAGCGGGGGGGCCCGCCACAGATACGCAGTATTTT.

The genes are TRBV6-2 or TRBV6-3 and TRBJ1-5, with D uncertain. The germline V gene has CDR1 MNHEY and CDR2 SVGEGT. The CDR3 is made up of 15 amino acids. The germline V and J ends were trimmed by 0 bases and 8 bases, with 14 bases remaining between them. The CDR3 DNA reads as TGTGCCAGCAGTTACTCGATCGGCGGGTTAAAGCCCCAGCATTTT. Translating gives CASSYSIGGLKPQHF.

V is TRBV9 and J is TRBJ1-5; no clear D gene. This CDR3 has 14 amino acids. From germline, CDR1 is SGDLS and CDR2 YYNGEE. V dropped 2 bases and J dropped 5 bases, with 11 bases sitting between them. The CDR3 sequence: CASSVAPSHQPQHF. In DNA form, the CDR3 reads TGTGCCAGCAGCGTGGCCCCCAGTCATCAGCCCCAGCATTTT.

V usage is TRBV7-2 and J usage is TRBJ1-2, with TRBD1 matching over 9 bases. With V trimmed by 5 bases and J by 7 bases, 14 bases remained unmatched. Germline assignment: CDR1 SGHTA and CDR2 FQGNSA. The CDR3 runs 16 residues. CDR3 residues: CASSVGTGPAGSGYTF. Written as DNA, the CDR3 is TGTGCCAGCAGCGTCGGGACAGGGCCCGCCGGGAGTGGCTACACCTTC.

The genes are TRBV6-5 and TRBJ2-5; D is undetermined. This CDR3 is built from 14 residues. Germline CDR1 MNHEY, CDR2 SVGAGI. V lost 6 bases and J lost 7, with 18 bases in between. The CDR3 is CASRPTLEFGTQYF. CDR3 nucleotide sequence: TGTGCCAGCAGACCGACGTTGGAGTTCGGGACCCAGTACTTC.

This rearrangement joins TRBV9 to TRBJ2-7, with D perhaps TRBD1 (5 bases). The CDR3 runs to 13 residues. The V gene's germline CDR1 is SGDLS and CDR2 YYNGEE. V lost 4 bases, J lost 2 bases, and 10 bases lay in between. The CDR3 reads CASSRAGTYEQYF. The DNA for the CDR3 is TGTGCCAGCAGCCGGGCAGGGACCTACGAGCAGTACTTC.

The rearrangement uses TRBV5-1 and TRBJ1-1; 8 bases line up with TRBD1. The CDR3 sequence is 13 residues long. Germline CDR1 is SGHRS and CDR2 is YFSETQ. V gave up 4 bases and J gave up 12 bases; unmatched junction bases: 11. The CDR3 sequence: CASSHDGDRKTFF. The CDR3 region has the DNA TGCGCCAGCAGCCACGATGGGGACAGGAAAACTTTCTTT. The full variable domain, rest sourced from reference TRBV5-1 and TRBJ1-1, is KAGVTQTPRYLIKTRGQQVTLSCSPISGHRSVSWYQQTPGQGLQFLFEYFSETQRNKGNFPGRFSGRQFSNSRSEMNVSTLELGDSALYLCASSHDGDRKTFFGQGTRLTVV.

The rearrangement joins TRBV13 to TRBJ2-7, with 15 bases lining up with TRBD2. This CDR3 has 16 residues. Germline V CDR1 and CDR2: PRHDT, FYEKMQ (reference sequence). V shed 5 bases and J 2 bases; nucleotides not matched to a gene: 4. The CDR3 region is CASSPGLAGGPYEQYF. CDR3 bases: TGTGCCAGCAGCCCCGGACTAGCGGGGGGGCCCTACGAGCAGTACTTC.

V usage is TRBV2 and J usage is TRBJ2-5, with TRBD2 identical over 12 bases. V shed 7 bases, J shed 4 bases, and the junction held 10 bases outside the gene matches. The germline gives CDR1 SNHLY, CDR2 FYNNEI. CDR3 length: 16 residues. The chain's CDR3 is CASTLGLAGPGETQYF. Written as DNA, the CDR3 is TGTGCCAGCACCCTCGGACTAGCGGGGCCGGGAGAGACCCAGTACTTC.

This chain links TRBV4-1 with TRBJ1-1; TRBD1 matches 9 bases. CDR1 MGHRA and CDR2 YSYEKL come from the germline V gene. V trimming: 2 bases; J trimming: 1 base; junction bases outside the gene matches: 2. The CDR3 is made up of 15 amino acids. In DNA, the CDR3 is TGCGCCAGCAGCCAACCGGGACAGGGGAACACTGAAGCTTTCTTT. This sequence encodes CASSQPGQGNTEAFF.

This clone is labeled medium-sized (0.01 to 0.1%). This chain links TRBV19 with TRBJ1-5; D is unresolved. V shed 0 bases and J shed 5 bases, with 11 bases lying between them. Germline CDR1 reads LNHDA; CDR2 reads SQIVND (reference sequence). There are 15 residues in the CDR3. DNA of the CDR3: TGTGCCAGTAGTATAGATCCTGGGGATTATCAGCCCCAGCATTTT. Protein sequence: CASSIDPGDYQPQHF.

This chain connects TRBV30 to TRBJ1-5; D remains unclear. CDR1 and CDR2 (germline): GTSNPN, SVGIG (reference sequence). The length of the CDR3 is 12 residues. The V gene lost 0 bases and the J gene lost 6 bases, with 6 bases spanning the gap. The CDR3 loop reads CAWSVRGQPQHF. CDR3 coding DNA: TGTGCCTGGAGTGTACGGGGTCAGCCCCAGCATTTT.

CDR3 sequence (DNA): TGTGCCAGCAGCTTAGGGGAGGTCTGGGGGACTAATGAAAAACTGTTTTTT. This translates into CASSLGEVWGTNEKLFF. This chain uses TRBV11-2 with TRBJ1-4; D may be TRBD1 (5 bases). The CDR3 has 17 residues. The germline V gene has CDR1 SGHAT and CDR2 FQNNGV. Trimming stripped 1 base from V and 2 bases from J, with 14 bases between. Complete variable domain (other parts from reference TRBV11-2 and TRBJ1-4): EAGVAQSPRYKIIEKRQSVAFWCNPISGHATLYWYQQILGQGPKLLIQFQNNGVVDDSQLPKDRFSAERLKGVDSTLKIQPAKLEDSAVYLCASSLGEVWGTNEKLFFGSGTQLSVL.

This sequence joins TRBV5-1 and TRBJ2-7; tentatively, D is TRBD1 or TRBD2 (5 bases each). Germline lookup yields CDR1 SGHRS and CDR2 YFSETQ. The germline V and J ends were trimmed by 1 base and 2 bases, with 16 bases remaining between them. The CDR3 extends over 16 amino acids. CDR3 sequence reads: CASSLYFGAGPYEQYF. The CDR3 coding sequence is TGCGCCAGCAGCTTGTACTTCGGGGCAGGACCCTACGAGCAGTACTTC.

The chain couples TRBV6-5 to TRBJ1-6, with TRBD1 matching 9 bases. CDR3 length equals 15 residues. CDR1 is MNHEY, CDR2 SVGAGI, per germline. V dropped 6 bases and J dropped 7; count of bases not matched to a gene: 7. The CDR3 loop reads CASSQQDRGNSPLHF. CDR3 sequence (DNA): TGTGCCAGCAGCCAACAAGACAGGGGGAATTCACCCCTCCACTTT.

V gene TRBV2 combines with J gene TRBJ1-3; D call uncertain. Germline assignment: CDR1 SNHLY and CDR2 FYNNEI. V lost 4 bases and J lost 4, with 8 bases in between. The CDR3 length is 13 residues. Here the CDR3 reads CASSGVRGNTIYF. The DNA of the CDR3 is TGTGCCAGCAGTGGTGTGCGGGGAAACACCATATATTTT.

The chain links TRBV19 to TRBJ1-5; weak D call: TRBD1 (6 bases). Trimming stripped 6 bases from V and 5 bases from J, with 14 bases between. CDR1 LNHDA and CDR2 SQIVND come from the germline V gene (reference sequence). The CDR3 contains 14 residues. In DNA, the CDR3 is TGTGCCAGTAGCCAGAGACAGGCCTATCAGCCCCAGCATTTT. This encodes CASSQRQAYQPQHF.

This chain connects TRBV5-5 to TRBJ2-7, with D tentatively TRBD2 (5 bases). The germline V and J ends were trimmed by 7 bases and 4 bases, with 15 bases remaining between them. The CDR3 totals 13 residues. Germline CDR1 reads SGHKS; CDR2 reads YYEKEE (reference sequence). The CDR3 bases are TGTGCCAGCGGACGACGGGAAAGATACGAGCAGTACTTC. Translation gives CASGRRERYEQYF.